These 17 T cell receptor beta chains were sequenced from one sample in a study of blood T cell repertoires in COVID-19. Some clones are missing from TCRdb's copy, which holds only in-frame ones; the method was immunoSEQ multiplex PCR. The data hold 35,000 to 55,000 clones, with around 87% observed a single time. The sequenced material came from peripheral blood. Receptor source: a man aged 50 to 60 with active COVID-19.

The chain combines TRBV19 with TRBJ1-5; TRBD1 matches 10 bases. V lost 5 bases to trimming and J lost 6 bases; unmatched junction nucleotides: 4. The CDR3 runs to 14 residues. Germline CDR1 reads LNHDA; CDR2 reads SQIVND (reference sequence). In DNA form, the CDR3 reads TGTGCCAGTAGTTCGACAGGGGGCTCTCAGCCCCAGCATTTT. As protein: CASSSTGGSQPQHF.

The chain couples TRBV6-5 to TRBJ1-5, with 8 bases matching TRBD1. The junction had 8 bases not matched to a gene; V was cut back by 6 bases and J by 4 bases. This CDR3 comprises 15 residues. Looked up from germline, CDR1 is MNHEY and CDR2 is SVGAGI. This CDR3 is CASRSDRGRNQPQHF. The CDR3, as DNA: TGTGCCAGCAGGTCAGACAGGGGCCGAAATCAGCCCCAGCATTTT.

V is TRBV6-6 and J is TRBJ1-2, with D possibly TRBD1 on 5 matching bases. The germline gives CDR1 MNHNY, CDR2 SVGAGI (reference sequence). The germline V and J ends were trimmed by 6 bases and 7 bases, with 15 bases remaining between them. The CDR3 has 13 residues. The chain's CDR3 is CASSPQQGGGYTF. In DNA, the CDR3 is TGTGCCAGCAGCCCCCAGCAGGGAGGTGGCTACACCTTC.

The V and J genes are TRBV7-6 and TRBJ1-4; 11 nucleotides agree with TRBD1. Germline lookup yields CDR1 SGHVS and CDR2 FNYEAQ. The CDR3 is 14 amino acids. The V segment lost 5 bases and the J segment 7 bases; nucleotides outside the gene matches: 3. The CDR3 DNA reads as TGTGCCAGCAGCGTCGGACAGGGGGCTGAAAAACTGTTTTTT. Amino acids: CASSVGQGAEKLFF.

CDR3 loop: CASSYGTRGTDTQYF. Here the CDR3 DNA reads TGTGCCAGCAGTTACGGAACCCGGGGCACAGATACGCAGTATTTT. The chain is built from TRBV6-6 and TRBJ2-3, with D unresolved. CDR3 size: 15 residues. The germline V and J ends were trimmed by 2 bases and 1 base, with 10 bases remaining between them. Per the germline V gene, CDR1 is MNHNY and CDR2 is SVGAGI (reference sequence).

This rearrangement joins TRBV19 to TRBJ1-6, with 8 bases identical to TRBD1. The CDR3 is 15 amino acids. Trimming took 7 bases from V and 11 from J; bases not matched to a gene: 13. Germline V gene sequence: CDR1 LNHDA, CDR2 SQIVND (reference sequence). CDR3 DNA: TGTGCCAGTAAACCCGGACAGGGTGGCGGGGCACCCCTCCACTTT. Protein sequence: CASKPGQGGGAPLHF.

This chain uses TRBV19 with TRBJ2-5, with a possible D match to TRBD1 (5 bases). Between the trimmed V and J ends, which lost 6 bases and 2 bases, there was a span of 10 bases. Germline V gene lookup returns CDR1 LNHDA and CDR2 SQIVND (reference sequence). This CDR3 spans 13 amino acids. This chain's CDR3 is CASSERQQETQYF. The CDR3 DNA follows: TGTGCCAGTAGCGAGAGACAGCAAGAGACCCAGTACTTC.

This clone is medium-sized (0.01 to 0.1%) by share. The genes are TRBV21-1 and TRBJ2-3; the table assigns TRBD2, which was not confirmed against the DNA. TRBV21-1 is reported as a pseudogene. This CDR3 is 16 amino acids long. As DNA, the CDR3 is TGTGCCAGCAGCAAAGCGAGCGGGGGGCACACAGATACGCAGTATTTT. Its protein is CASSKASGGHTDTQYF.

This clone has a single count. J is TRBJ1-2 and V is TRBV7-3; D perhaps matches TRBD1 (6 bases). Between the trimmed V and J ends, which lost 2 bases and 5 bases, there was a span of 9 bases. Germline lookup yields CDR1 SGHTA and CDR2 FQGTGA. The CDR3 is 13 amino acids. Here the CDR3 DNA reads TGTGCCAGCAGCTTAGGAACAGGGTATGGCTACACCTTC. It encodes CASSLGTGYGYTF.

The chain recombines TRBV4-3 with TRBJ2-7, with 9 bases lining up with TRBD1. V lost 3 bases and J lost 8; bases outside the gene matches: 5. Germline loops: CDR1 LGHNA, CDR2 YSLEER. There are 13 residues in the CDR3. This chain's CDR3 is CASSQDRGRKQYF. The DNA for the CDR3 is TGCGCCAGCAGCCAGGACAGGGGCCGGAAGCAGTACTTC.

This chain links TRBV7-8 with TRBJ2-2, with TRBD1 matching over 7 bases. CDR1 and CDR2 (germline): SGHVS, FQNEAQ. This CDR3 has 15 residues. Trimming took 5 bases from V and 7 from J; bases not matched to a gene: 10. The chain's CDR3 is CASSPRTGSHGELFF. In DNA, the CDR3 is TGTGCCAGCAGCCCGCGGACAGGATCCCACGGGGAGCTGTTTTTT.

V is TRBV29-1 and J is TRBJ2-1; D is possibly TRBD1 or TRBD2 (6 bases each). The V and J ends lost 7 bases and 0 bases respectively, with 7 bases between them. Germline values: CDR1 SQVTM, CDR2 ANQGSEA. CDR3 length equals 12 residues. CDR3 loop: CSGGASYNEQFF. CDR3 in DNA: TGCAGCGGGGGGGCCTCCTACAATGAGCAGTTCTTC.

V and J are TRBV13 and TRBJ2-1; D is uncertain. V was trimmed by 3 bases and J by 0 bases, leaving 12 bases between them. Germline values: CDR1 PRHDT, CDR2 FYEKMQ (reference sequence). This CDR3 region has 16 residues. For the CDR3, the DNA is TGTGCCAGCAGCTTCTTCGCACTTCGCTCCTACAATGAGCAGTTCTTC. As protein: CASSFFALRSYNEQFF.

The rearrangement joins TRBV28 to TRBJ2-7; a possible D gene is TRBD1 (5 bases). The CDR3 runs to 13 residues. Per the germline V gene, CDR1 is MDHEN and CDR2 is SYDVKM. V gave up 5 bases and J gave up 3 bases, with 11 bases separating them. The CDR3 DNA reads as TGTGCCAGCAGTGCAACCGACAGCTACGAGCAGTACTTC. Its protein is CASSATDSYEQYF.

CDR3 nucleotides: TGTGCCAGCTCACTGCAGGGAGGGGACACCGGGGAGCTGTTTTTT. This gives the protein CASSLQGGDTGELFF. The chain links TRBV18 to TRBJ2-2; 7 nucleotides line up with TRBD2. This CDR3 comprises 15 residues. Germline CDR1 KGHSH, CDR2 LQKENI. The trim removed 4 bases at V and 3 bases at J, leaving 5 bases unmatched.

The chain employs TRBV5-1 and TRBJ2-1, with 7 positions matching TRBD1. The V segment lost 6 bases and the J segment 7 bases; nucleotides outside the gene matches: 16. Germline lookup yields CDR1 SGHRS and CDR2 YFSETQ. The CDR3 sequence is 16 residues long. Here the CDR3 reads CASTTGTRAMGNEQFF. CDR3 coding DNA: TGCGCCAGCACGACAGGGACCCGAGCTATGGGGAATGAGCAGTTCTTC. Full variable domain (remainder filled in from reference TRBV5-1 and TRBJ2-1): KAGVTQTPRYLIKTRGQQVTLSCSPISGHRSVSWYQQTPGQGLQFLFEYFSETQRNKGNFPGRFSGRQFSNSRSEMNVSTLELGDSALYLCASTTGTRAMGNEQFFGPGTRLTVL.

As concerns this clone: The same CDR3 can be traced to other DNA sequences in this sample. V usage is TRBV20-1 and J usage is TRBJ2-1; 14 bases map to TRBD2. Trimming took 3 bases from V and 6 from J; bases not matched to a gene: 16. Germline values: CDR1 DFQATT, CDR2 SNEGSKA (reference sequence). There are 19 residues in the CDR3. DNA for the CDR3: TGCAGTGCTAGTCCCAGGTGGGGACTAGCGGGGGTGTGGGGCAATGAGCAGTTCTTC. Its protein is CSASPRWGLAGVWGNEQFF.